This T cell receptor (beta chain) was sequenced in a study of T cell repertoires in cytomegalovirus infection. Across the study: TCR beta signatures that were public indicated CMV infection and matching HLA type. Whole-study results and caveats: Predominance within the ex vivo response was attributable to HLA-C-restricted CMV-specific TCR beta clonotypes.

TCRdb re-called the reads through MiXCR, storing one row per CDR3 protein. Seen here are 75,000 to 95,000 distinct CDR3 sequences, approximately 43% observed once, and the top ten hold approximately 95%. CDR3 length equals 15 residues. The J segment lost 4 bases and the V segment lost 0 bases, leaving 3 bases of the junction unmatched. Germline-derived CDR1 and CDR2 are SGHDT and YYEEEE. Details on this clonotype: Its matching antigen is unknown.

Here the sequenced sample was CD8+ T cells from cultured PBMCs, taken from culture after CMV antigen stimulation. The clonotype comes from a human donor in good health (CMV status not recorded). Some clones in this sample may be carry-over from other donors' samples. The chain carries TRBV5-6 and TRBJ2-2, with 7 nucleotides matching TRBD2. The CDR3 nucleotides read TGTGCCAGCAGCTTGGTGGGGAGGGGCACCGGGGAGCTGTTTTTT. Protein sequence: CASSLVGRGTGELFF.